The entry that follows covers one TCR beta chain sequence. As processed by the authors: Estimates of nucleated cell counts were drawn from the amplification of reference gene primers. The table came from immunoSEQ multiplex PCR; TCRdb's copy has only in-frame clones and leaves some out. V and J calls and clone size follow that table, whereas D and trimming were derived from the DNA. This sample has more than 150,000 clones, with 60% to 80% found just once. The data were taken from a study of blood T cell repertoires in COVID-19. Study at large: From T cells, B-cell-depleted T cells, or PBMCs came the material, which was cDNA or gDNA.

V was pared by 3 bases and J by 7 bases, with 3 bases of the junction left unmatched. This CDR3 contains 14 residues. Germline V gene data show CDR1 as GTSNPN and CDR2 as SVGIG (reference sequence). Material: PBMCs or T cells enriched from blood (not recorded which). The gene calls are TRBV30 and TRBJ1-6; 10 bases agree with TRBD1. The clonotype was recovered from a man aged 60-69 years who had been exposed to COVID-19. The DNA of the CDR3 is TGTGCCTGGAGGACAGGGGGCGACAATTCACCCCTCCACTTT. Its protein is CAWRTGGDNSPLHF.